This passage covers 2 T cell receptor beta chains from one sample sequenced in a study of T cells after posttransplantation cyclophosphamide. Here immunoSEQ multiplex PCR was the method, and the copy in TCRdb shows in-frame clones only, minus some. In total the sample includes more than 25,000 clones, none of them seen once. Sequenced input: PBMCs. All receptors come from a man aged 45-65 years in good health, CMV-negative, and a related stem cell transplant donor.

There are many counts of this clone. V gene TRBV5-5 combines with J gene TRBJ2-1; no clear D. The CDR3 extends over 13 amino acids. Germline CDR1 is SGHKS and CDR2 is YYEKEE (reference sequence). Trimming removed 0 bases at V and 8 bases at J, with 9 bases between. CDR3 bases: TGTGCCAGCAGCTTGGCAGTTTTCGATGAGCAGTTCTTC. Its protein is CASSLAVFDEQFF.

This clone was seen repeatedly, ten times or more. This rearrangement joins TRBV4-2 to TRBJ2-2; 7 positions match TRBD2. CDR3 length equals 17 residues. Trimming at V came to 1 base and at J to 3 bases, leaving 8 bases not matched to a gene. Germline V gives CDR1 LGHNA, CDR2 YNFKEQ. The CDR3 sequence: CASSQVPPAGYTGELFF. The CDR3 DNA sequence: TGTGCCAGCAGCCAAGTTCCTCCAGCGGGATACACCGGGGAGCTGTTTTTT.